The rows below give T cell receptor beta chains drawn from one sample of a study of blood T cell repertoires in COVID-19. Profiled with immunoSEQ multiplex PCR; TCRdb holds only in-frame clones, not every one. The data hold roughly 330,000 clones, with around 90% observed a single time. Sequencing used PBMCs or T cells enriched from blood (not recorded which). These TCRs come from a man aged 25-40 years who had recovered from COVID-19. Both conserved end residues are part of each CDR3. Each record gives: J gene, clone size, V gene, D gene, CDR3 DNA, CDR3 protein. A D gene is named only where the DNA matches it firmly. The size of a clone is reported for some rows only, either as once, few or many, or as a class for expanded clones.

J: TRBJ2-1; size: NA; V: TRBV11-2; D: TRBD2; DNA: TGTGCCAGCAGCTTAGTAGCGGGGTTCTACAATGAGCAGTTCTTC; CDR3: CASSLVAGFYNEQFF
J: TRBJ1-2; size: NA; V: TRBV2; D: NA; DNA: TGTGCCAGCAAGGTTGGGGGACAAGGCGGCTACACCTTC; CDR3: CASKVGGQGGYTF
J: TRBJ2-2; size: NA; V: TRBV6-4; D: TRBD2; DNA: TGTGCCAGCAGTGACTCGGCGGGGGGAGCCACCGGGGAGCTGTTTTTT; CDR3: CASSDSAGGATGELFF
J: TRBJ2-5; size: once; V: TRBV2; D: NA; DNA: TGTGCCAGCAACTGGGCCATAGGAGAGACCCAGTACTTC; CDR3: CASNWAIGETQYF
J: TRBJ1-4; size: NA; V: TRBV4-2; D: TRBD1; DNA: TGTGCCAGCAGCCAAGGACAGGGGGGAACTAATGAAAAACTGTTTTTT; CDR3: CASSQGQGGTNEKLFF
J: TRBJ1-5; size: NA; V: TRBV5-5; D: TRBD1; DNA: TGTGCCAGCAGCGCCGGACAGGCTAATCAGCCCCAGCATTTT; CDR3: CASSAGQANQPQHF
J: TRBJ1-2; size: NA; V: TRBV28; D: NA; DNA: TGTGCCAGCAGCCTACGTCGAAACTATGGCTACACCTTC; CDR3: CASSLRRNYGYTF
J: TRBJ1-2; size: NA; V: TRBV6-5; D: NA; DNA: TGTGCCAGCAGTAAGGGACTAGTCTATGGCTACACCTTC; CDR3: CASSKGLVYGYTF
J: TRBJ2-3; size: NA; V: TRBV7-8; D: NA; DNA: TGTGCCAGCAGCTTCCCCCCCAGGTCCACAGATACGCAGTATTTT; CDR3: CASSFPPRSTDTQYF
J: TRBJ1-1; size: NA; V: TRBV4-1; D: NA; DNA: TGCGCCAGCAGCCAAGATCGAGGGGGAACGGTGGCTTTCTTT; CDR3: CASSQDRGGTVAFF
J: TRBJ1-6; size: NA; V: TRBV7-9; D: NA; DNA: TGTGCCAGCAGCGAGGGACAATATAATTCACCCCTCCACTTT; CDR3: CASSEGQYNSPLHF
J: TRBJ1-6; size: NA; V: TRBV7-3; D: NA; DNA: TGTGCCAGCAGCTTATTACCGGGACACTCCTCCAATTCACCCCTCCACTTT; CDR3: CASSLLPGHSSNSPLHF
J: TRBJ1-1; size: once; V: TRBV4-2; D: TRBD1; DNA: TGTGCCAGCAGCCCCTCGGGACAGTTAGTAGCTTTCTTT; CDR3: CASSPSGQLVAFF
J: TRBJ1-6; size: few; V: TRBV7-3; D: TRBD1; DNA: TGTGCCAGCAGCACGACAGGGGGCAATTCACCCCTCCACTTT; CDR3: CASSTTGGNSPLHF
J: TRBJ1-2; size: NA; V: TRBV5-1; D: NA; DNA: TGCGCCAGCAGCTTGGATCCGGAGGGCTATGGCTACACCTTC; CDR3: CASSLDPEGYGYTF
J: TRBJ1-1; size: NA; V: TRBV9; D: NA; DNA: TGTGCCAGCAGCGTAGTTGGTGCCATGAGTGCTTTCTTT; CDR3: CASSVVGAMSAFF
J: TRBJ1-6; size: NA; V: TRBV11-2; D: NA; DNA: TGTGCCAGCAGCTTACGCAGTCAGAATAATTCACCCCTCCACTTT; CDR3: CASSLRSQNNSPLHF
J: TRBJ2-5; size: NA; V: TRBV5-1; D: TRBD2; DNA: TGCGCCAGCAGAATAGCGGGGGGGCCGTTACAAGAGACCCAGTACTTC; CDR3: CASRIAGGPLQETQYF
J: TRBJ1-6; size: NA; V: TRBV30; D: TRBD1; DNA: TGTGCCTGGACCCCTATTTTGGGCAGGGGGAGTTCACCCCTCCACTTT; CDR3: CAWTPILGRGSSPLHF
J: TRBJ2-5; size: once; V: TRBV11-3; D: TRBD1; DNA: TGTGCCAGCAGCTGTCTCCGACCCTCGGGACAGCAAGAGACCCAGTACTTC; CDR3: CASSCLRPSGQQETQYF
J: TRBJ1-5; size: NA; V: TRBV27; D: NA; DNA: TGTGCCAGCAGTCAACAGGGATCTTGGCGCAATCAGCCCCAGCATTTT; CDR3: CASSQQGSWRNQPQHF
J: TRBJ2-5; size: NA; V: TRBV12-3/TRBV12-4; D: TRBD1; DNA: TGTGCCAGCAGTAGGGACAGGGGGGAGACCCAGTACTTC; CDR3: CASSRDRGETQYF
J: TRBJ2-7; size: NA; V: TRBV14; D: NA; DNA: TGTGCCAGCAGCCAAGTTGTGGGGGGGCCGTGGGAGCAGTACTTC; CDR3: CASSQVVGGPWEQYF
J: TRBJ1-4; size: once; V: TRBV6-5; D: TRBD1; DNA: TGTGCCAGCAGTTACCCCGGACAGGGGGATGAAAAACTGTTTTTT; CDR3: CASSYPGQGDEKLFF
J: TRBJ2-1; size: NA; V: TRBV7-9; D: TRBD2; DNA: TGTGCCAGCAGCTTAGCGGTTGGCGGGGGGGGCGGGAATGAGCAGTTCTTC; CDR3: CASSLAVGGGGGNEQFF
J: TRBJ1-6; size: NA; V: TRBV2; D: NA; DNA: TGTGCCAGCAGTGAAGAGCAGGATTCACCCCTCCACTTT; CDR3: CASSEEQDSPLHF
J: TRBJ2-5; size: once; V: TRBV19; D: NA; DNA: TGTGCCAGTAGTATATCTGAGACTAAAGAGACCCAGTACTTC; CDR3: CASSISETKETQYF
J: TRBJ2-7; size: NA; V: TRBV7-9; D: NA; DNA: TGTGCCAGCAGCTTAGCGCAGGGTGGGGCTCTGCACGAGCAGTACTTC; CDR3: CASSLAQGGALHEQYF
J: TRBJ2-1; size: NA; V: TRBV11-2; D: NA; DNA: TGTGCCAGCAGAGTTAGCTCCTACAATGAGCAGTTCTTC; CDR3: CASRVSSYNEQFF
J: TRBJ2-1; size: NA; V: TRBV7-3; D: TRBD1; DNA: TGTGCCAGCAGCCCTGACAGGGGGAATGAGCAGTTCTTC; CDR3: CASSPDRGNEQFF
J: TRBJ2-1; size: NA; V: TRBV3-1/TRBV3-2; D: TRBD2; DNA: TGTGCCAGCAGCCGAATAGCGGGGGCGACTTACAATGAGCAGTTCTTC; CDR3: CASSRIAGATYNEQFF
J: TRBJ1-5; size: few; V: TRBV28; D: NA; DNA: TGTGCCAGCAGTTCCTTTAATAGCAATCAGCCCCAGCATTTT; CDR3: CASSSFNSNQPQHF
J: TRBJ2-7; size: once; V: TRBV15; D: NA; DNA: TGTGCCACCAGCAGGGGTGGACAGAACTACGAGCAGTACTTC; CDR3: CATSRGGQNYEQYF
J: TRBJ1-6; size: NA; V: TRBV5-6; D: NA; DNA: TGTGCCAGCAGCTTGGGGACAGCTGTCGCTTCACCCCTCCACTTT; CDR3: CASSLGTAVASPLHF
J: TRBJ1-4; size: NA; V: TRBV2; D: NA; DNA: TGTGCCAGTAGGACAGCACCAACTAATGAAAAACTGTTTTTT; CDR3: CASRTAPTNEKLFF